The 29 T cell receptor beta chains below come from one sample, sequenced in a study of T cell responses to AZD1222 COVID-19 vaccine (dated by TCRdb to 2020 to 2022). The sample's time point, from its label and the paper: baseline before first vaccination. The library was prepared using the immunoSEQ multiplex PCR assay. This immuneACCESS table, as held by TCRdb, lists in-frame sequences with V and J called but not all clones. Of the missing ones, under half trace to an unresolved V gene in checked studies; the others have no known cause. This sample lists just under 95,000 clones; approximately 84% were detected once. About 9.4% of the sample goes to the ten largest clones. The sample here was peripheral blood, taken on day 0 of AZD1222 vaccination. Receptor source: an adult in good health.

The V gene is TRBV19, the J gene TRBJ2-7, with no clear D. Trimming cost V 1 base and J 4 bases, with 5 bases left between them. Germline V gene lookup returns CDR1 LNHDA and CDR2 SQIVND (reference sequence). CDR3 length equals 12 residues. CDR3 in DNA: TGTGCCAGTAGTATAGCGGGTTACGAGCAGTACTTC. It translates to CASSIAGYEQYF.

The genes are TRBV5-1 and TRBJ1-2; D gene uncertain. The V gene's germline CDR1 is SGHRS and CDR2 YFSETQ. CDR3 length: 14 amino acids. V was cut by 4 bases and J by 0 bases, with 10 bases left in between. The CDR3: CASSPRTTNYGYTF. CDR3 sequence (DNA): TGCGCCAGCAGCCCGAGAACAACTAACTATGGCTACACCTTC.

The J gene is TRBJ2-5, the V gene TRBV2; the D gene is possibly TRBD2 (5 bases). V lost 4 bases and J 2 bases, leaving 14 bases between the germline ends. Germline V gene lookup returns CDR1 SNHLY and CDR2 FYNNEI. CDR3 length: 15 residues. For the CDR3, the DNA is TGTGCCAGCAGTGGGCGCTCGGGATCACAAGAGACCCAGTACTTC. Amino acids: CASSGRSGSQETQYF.

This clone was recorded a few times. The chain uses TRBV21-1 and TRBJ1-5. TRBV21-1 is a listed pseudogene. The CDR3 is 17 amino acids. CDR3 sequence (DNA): TGTGCCAGCAGCTCTCCGACGGGTGACTATAGCAATCAGCCCCAGCATTTT. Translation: CASSSPTGDYSNQPQHF.

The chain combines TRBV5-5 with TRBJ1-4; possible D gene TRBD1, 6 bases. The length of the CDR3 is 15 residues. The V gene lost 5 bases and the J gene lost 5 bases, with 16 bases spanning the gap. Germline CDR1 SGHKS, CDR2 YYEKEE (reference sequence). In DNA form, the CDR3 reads TGTGCCAGCAGGATTCAGACAGGCCTCAATGAAAAACTGTTTTTT. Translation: CASRIQTGLNEKLFF.

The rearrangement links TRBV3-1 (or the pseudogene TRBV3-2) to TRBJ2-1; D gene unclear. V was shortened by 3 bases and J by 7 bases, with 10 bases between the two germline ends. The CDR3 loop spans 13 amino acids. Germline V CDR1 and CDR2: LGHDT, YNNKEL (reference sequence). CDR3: CASSQGIPNEQFF. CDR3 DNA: TGTGCCAGCAGCCAGGGAATCCCTAATGAGCAGTTCTTC.

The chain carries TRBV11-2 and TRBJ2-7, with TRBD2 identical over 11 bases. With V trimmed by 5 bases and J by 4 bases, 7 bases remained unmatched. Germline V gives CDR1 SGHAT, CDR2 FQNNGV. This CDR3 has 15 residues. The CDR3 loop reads CASSHPGTSGYEQYF. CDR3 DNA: TGTGCCAGCAGCCACCCCGGGACTAGCGGTTACGAGCAGTACTTC.

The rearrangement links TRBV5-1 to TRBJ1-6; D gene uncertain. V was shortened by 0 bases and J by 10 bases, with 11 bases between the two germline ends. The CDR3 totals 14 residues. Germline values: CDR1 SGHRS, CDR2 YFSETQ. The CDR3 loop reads CASSLANARSPLHF. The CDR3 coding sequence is TGCGCCAGCAGCTTGGCCAACGCGCGATCACCCCTCCACTTT.

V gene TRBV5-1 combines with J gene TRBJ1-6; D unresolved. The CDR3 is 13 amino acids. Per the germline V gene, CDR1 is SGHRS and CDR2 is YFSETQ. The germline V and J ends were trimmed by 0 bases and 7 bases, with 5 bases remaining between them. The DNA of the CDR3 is TGCGCCAGCAGCTTGGACCAAAATTCACCCCTCCACTTT. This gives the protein CASSLDQNSPLHF.

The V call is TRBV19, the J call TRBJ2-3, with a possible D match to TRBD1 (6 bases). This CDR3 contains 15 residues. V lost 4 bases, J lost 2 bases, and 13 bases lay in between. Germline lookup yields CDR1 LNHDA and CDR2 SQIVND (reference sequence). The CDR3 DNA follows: TGTGCCAGTAGTAAAACAGGGACACCCACAGATACGCAGTATTTT. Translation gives CASSKTGTPTDTQYF.

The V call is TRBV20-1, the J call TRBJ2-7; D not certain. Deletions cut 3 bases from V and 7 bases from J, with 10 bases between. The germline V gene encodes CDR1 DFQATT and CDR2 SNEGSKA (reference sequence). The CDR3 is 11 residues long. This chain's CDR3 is CSASALEEQYF. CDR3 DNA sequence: TGCAGTGCTAGTGCTCTAGAGGAGCAGTACTTC.

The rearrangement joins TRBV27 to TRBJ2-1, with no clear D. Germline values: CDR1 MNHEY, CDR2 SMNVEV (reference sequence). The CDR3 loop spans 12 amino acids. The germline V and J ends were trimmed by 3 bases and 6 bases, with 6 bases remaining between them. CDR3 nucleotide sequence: TGTGCCAGCAGTTTGGTGGGCAATGAGCAGTTCTTC. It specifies CASSLVGNEQFF.

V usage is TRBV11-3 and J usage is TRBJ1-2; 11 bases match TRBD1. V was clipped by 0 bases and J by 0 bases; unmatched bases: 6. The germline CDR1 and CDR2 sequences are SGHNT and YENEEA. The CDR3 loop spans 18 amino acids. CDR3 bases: TGTGCCAGCAGCTTAGATGGTGGACAGGGGGCTTCTAACTATGGCTACACCTTC. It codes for CASSLDGGQGASNYGYTF.

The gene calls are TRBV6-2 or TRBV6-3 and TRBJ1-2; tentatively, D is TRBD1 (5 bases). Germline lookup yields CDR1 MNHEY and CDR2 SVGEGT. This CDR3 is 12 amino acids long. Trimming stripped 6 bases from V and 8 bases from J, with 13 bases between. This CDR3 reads CASSLGLRGYTF. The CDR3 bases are TGTGCCAGCAGCTTGGGGCTAAGGGGCTACACCTTC.

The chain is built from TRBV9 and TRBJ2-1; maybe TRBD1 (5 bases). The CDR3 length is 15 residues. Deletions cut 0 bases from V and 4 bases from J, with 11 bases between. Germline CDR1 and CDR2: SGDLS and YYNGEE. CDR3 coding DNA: TGTGCCAGCAGCGTAGATCCAACAGGATACAATGAGCAGTTCTTC. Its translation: CASSVDPTGYNEQFF. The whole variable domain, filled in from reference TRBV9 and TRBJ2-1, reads DSGVTQTPKHLITATGQRVTLRCSPRSGDLSVYWYQQSLDQGLQFLIQYYNGEERAKGNILERFSAQQFPDLHSELNLSSLELGDSALYFCASSVDPTGYNEQFFGPGTRLTVL.

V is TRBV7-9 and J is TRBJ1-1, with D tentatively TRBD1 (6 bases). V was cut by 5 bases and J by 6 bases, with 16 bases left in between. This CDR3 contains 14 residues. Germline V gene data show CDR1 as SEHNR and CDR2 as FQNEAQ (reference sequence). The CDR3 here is CASSPQGLHSEAFF. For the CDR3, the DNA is TGTGCCAGCAGCCCGCAGGGGCTTCACTCTGAAGCTTTCTTT.

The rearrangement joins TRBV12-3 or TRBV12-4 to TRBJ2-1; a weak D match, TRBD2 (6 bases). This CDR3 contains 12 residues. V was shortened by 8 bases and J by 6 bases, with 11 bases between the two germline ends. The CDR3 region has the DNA TGTGCCAGCTGTGGAGCGGGCAATGAGCAGTTCTTC. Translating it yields CASCGAGNEQFF.

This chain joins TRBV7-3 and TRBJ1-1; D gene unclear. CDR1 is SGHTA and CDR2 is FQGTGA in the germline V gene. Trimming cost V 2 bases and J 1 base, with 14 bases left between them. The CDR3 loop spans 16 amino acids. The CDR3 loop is CASSLGLGRQNTEAFF. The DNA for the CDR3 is TGTGCCAGCAGCTTAGGTTTGGGGAGGCAGAACACTGAAGCTTTCTTT.

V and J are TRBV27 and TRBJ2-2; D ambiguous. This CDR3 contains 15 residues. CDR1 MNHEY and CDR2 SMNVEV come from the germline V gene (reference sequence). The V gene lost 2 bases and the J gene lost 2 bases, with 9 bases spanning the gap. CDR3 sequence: CASSLNGPNTGELFF. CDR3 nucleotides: TGTGCCAGCAGTTTAAACGGCCCCAACACCGGGGAGCTGTTTTTT.

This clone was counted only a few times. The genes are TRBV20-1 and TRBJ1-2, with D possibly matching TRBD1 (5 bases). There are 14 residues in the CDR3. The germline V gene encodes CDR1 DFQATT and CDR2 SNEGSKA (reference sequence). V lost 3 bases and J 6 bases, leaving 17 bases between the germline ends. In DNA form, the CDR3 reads TGCAGTGCTAGTCCGCAGGGAGTCTCGGATGGCTACACCTTC. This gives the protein CSASPQGVSDGYTF.

DNA for the CDR3: TGTGCCAGCAGCTCTCCAAATCTCCGGGAACTGTTTTTT. Protein: CASSSPNLRELFF. The chain uses TRBV7-2 and TRBJ1-4; D gene unclear. Trimming cost V 4 bases and J 12 bases, with 15 bases left between them. CDR1 and CDR2 from the germline V gene are SGHTA and FQGNSA. The CDR3 runs to 13 residues.

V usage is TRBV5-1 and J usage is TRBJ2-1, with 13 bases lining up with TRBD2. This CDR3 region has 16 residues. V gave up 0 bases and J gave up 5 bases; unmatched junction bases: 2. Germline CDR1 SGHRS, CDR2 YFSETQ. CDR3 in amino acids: CASSLVLAGGNNEQFF. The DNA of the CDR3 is TGCGCCAGCAGCTTGGTACTAGCGGGGGGGAACAATGAGCAGTTCTTC.

The chain's CDR3 is CASSLQGETQYF. The CDR3 DNA follows: TGTGCCAGCAGCTTACAGGGAGAGACCCAGTACTTC. The J gene is TRBJ2-5, the V gene TRBV5-5, with a tentative D call TRBD1 (6 bases). The CDR3 sequence is 12 residues long. The germline V gene has CDR1 SGHKS and CDR2 YYEKEE (reference sequence). The V end was cut by 2 bases, the J end by 4 bases, with 6 bases between.

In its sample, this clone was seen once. CDR3 in amino acids: CSARTGLGYTF. As DNA, the CDR3 is TGCAGTGCACGGACAGGGCTTGGCTACACCTTC. The chain couples TRBV20-1 to TRBJ1-2; TRBD1 matches 8 bases. The germline V gene encodes CDR1 DFQATT and CDR2 SNEGSKA (reference sequence). There are 11 residues in the CDR3. The trim removed 6 bases at V and 7 bases at J, leaving 4 bases unmatched.

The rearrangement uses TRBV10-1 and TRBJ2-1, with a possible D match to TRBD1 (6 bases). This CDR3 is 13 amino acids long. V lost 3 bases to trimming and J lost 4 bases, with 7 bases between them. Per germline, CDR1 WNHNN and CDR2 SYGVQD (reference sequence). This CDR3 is CASSEGQYNEQFF. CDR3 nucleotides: TGCGCCAGCAGTGAAGGACAGTACAATGAGCAGTTCTTC.

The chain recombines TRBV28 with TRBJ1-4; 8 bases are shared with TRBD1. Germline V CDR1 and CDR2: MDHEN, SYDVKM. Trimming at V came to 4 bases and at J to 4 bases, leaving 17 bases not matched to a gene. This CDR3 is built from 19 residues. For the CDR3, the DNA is TGTGCCAGCAGTTCTATTAGCGGACAGGGAGCACTCTTTAATGAAAAACTGTTTTTT. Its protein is CASSSISGQGALFNEKLFF.

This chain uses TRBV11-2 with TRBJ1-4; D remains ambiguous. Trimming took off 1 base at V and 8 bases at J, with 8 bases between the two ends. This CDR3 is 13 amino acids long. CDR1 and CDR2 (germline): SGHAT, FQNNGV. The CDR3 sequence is CASSLARFEKLFF. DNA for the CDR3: TGTGCCAGCAGCTTAGCCAGGTTCGAAAAACTGTTTTTT.

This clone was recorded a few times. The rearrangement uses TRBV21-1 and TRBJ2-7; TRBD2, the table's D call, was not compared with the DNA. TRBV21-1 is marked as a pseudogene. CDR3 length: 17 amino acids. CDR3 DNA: TGTGCCAGCAGCAAAGACGTCGGAGGCCCAAGCCCCTACGAGCAGTACTTC. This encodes CASSKDVGGPSPYEQYF.

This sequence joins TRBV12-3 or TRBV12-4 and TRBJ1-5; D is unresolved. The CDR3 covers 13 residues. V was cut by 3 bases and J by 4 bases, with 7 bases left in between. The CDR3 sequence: CASSFASNQPQHF. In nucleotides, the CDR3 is TGTGCCAGCAGTTTCGCGAGTAATCAGCCCCAGCATTTT.